The entry that follows covers one T cell receptor beta chain sequence. Original processing methods: Reference gene primers were amplified, and this amplification served to estimate nucleated cell counts. Here immunoSEQ multiplex PCR was the method, and the copy in TCRdb shows in-frame clones only, minus some. The D gene and trimming were derived from the DNA, and the V and J assignments and clone size from that table. The profile shows about 91,000 clones, 80% to 90% of them singletons. The V gene end was trimmed by 7 bases and the J gene end by 4 bases; junction bases not matched to a gene: 12. The length of the CDR3 is 18 residues. Germline V gene lookup returns CDR1 ENHRY and CDR2 SYGVKD. This entry comes from a study of blood T cell repertoires in COVID-19. The overall study: Acute and convalescent COVID-19 specimens originated in the United States, Italy and Spain. PBMCs, B-cell-depleted T cells, or T cells provided the cDNA or gDNA that made up the material.

The origin of this receptor is a woman aged 65 to 85 with acute or convalescent COVID-19. The sequenced material came from peripheral blood. The chain has TRBV10-3 and TRBJ2-1; 14 nucleotides align to TRBD2. In nucleotides, the CDR3 is TGTGCCATCAATGGTGCCGGGACTAGCGGGAGCCCATACAATGAGCAGTTCTTC. Protein product: CAINGAGTSGSPYNEQFF.